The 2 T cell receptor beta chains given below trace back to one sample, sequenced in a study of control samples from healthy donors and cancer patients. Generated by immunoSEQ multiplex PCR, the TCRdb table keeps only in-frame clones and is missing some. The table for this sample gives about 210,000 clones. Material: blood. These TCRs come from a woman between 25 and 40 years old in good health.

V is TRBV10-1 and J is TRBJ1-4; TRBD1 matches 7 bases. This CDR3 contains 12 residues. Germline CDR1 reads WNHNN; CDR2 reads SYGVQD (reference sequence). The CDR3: CAEGQINEKLFF. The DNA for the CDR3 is TGCGCGGAGGGACAGATTAATGAAAAACTGTTTTTT.

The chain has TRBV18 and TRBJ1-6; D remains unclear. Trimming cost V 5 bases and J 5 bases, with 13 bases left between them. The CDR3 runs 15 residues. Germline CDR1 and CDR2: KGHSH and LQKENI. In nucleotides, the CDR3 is TGTGCCAGCTCAAACGCGGCCAGAGATAATTCACCCCTCCACTTT. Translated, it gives CASSNAARDNSPLHF.